This T cell receptor beta chain appears in the sequencing data of a study of T-cell memory formation after mild COVID-19. This clonotype was observed a handful of times. What it recognizes is unknown. At one of its ends the junction is not consistent with the germline gene, which may arise from a read error. It was 5'RACE with constant-segment primers that produced the TCR alpha and TCR beta cDNA libraries, which carried sample barcodes and UMIs. TCRdb ran MiXCR on the 5' RACE reads and lists one entry per CDR3 protein. This table holds under 300,000 distinct CDR3 sequences, over 15% found once. Notes on the study in general: Still unconfirmed is whether the second-wave clones peaking on day 37 recognized SARS-CoV-2. Cross-reactive memory seemingly joined, as some responding clones were found in pre-infection memory.

This CDR3 region has 14 residues. Germline lookup yields CDR1 SEHNR and CDR2 FQNEAQ (reference sequence). The sequencing sample was made of PBMCs or a T cell subset sorted from them (not recorded which). The chain employs TRBV7-9 and TRBJ2-5, with 7 bases that match TRBD1. The TCR was taken from a man between 18 and 35 years old who had mild COVID-19 (a few samples of this study predate the infection). Cell type and time point are not known. The CDR3, as DNA: TGTGCCAGCAGGTTAGAGGGGGCCGCGGAGACCCAGTACTTC. Protein product: CASRLEGAAETQYF.